This T cell receptor (beta chain) appears in the sequencing data of a study of blood T cell repertoires in COVID-19. The germline gives CDR1 SGHRS, CDR2 YFSETQ. The CDR3 runs 14 residues. Trimming took off 5 bases at V and 0 bases at J, with 9 bases between the two ends. This clone was seen only a few times. Data came from immunoSEQ multiplex PCR; TCRdb stores just in-frame clones and leaves some out. Of some 49,000 clones in the sample, roughly four fifths were seen once. The clonotype originates from a woman in her sixties or seventies with acute or convalescent COVID-19. The gene calls are TRBV5-1 and TRBJ1-3, with D unresolved. The sample taken for sequencing was peripheral blood. The CDR3 DNA sequence: TGCGCCAGCAGTGCGGCGGTCTCTGGAAACACCATATATTTT. It translates to CASSAAVSGNTIYF.